What follows are 13 T cell receptor beta chains derived from one specimen sequenced in a study of blood T cell repertoires in COVID-19. This table comes from immunoSEQ multiplex PCR, and its TCRdb copy is limited to in-frame clones, with some not included. Of some 200,000 clones detected, more than 75% appear once; the ten largest clones hold 5.5% to 7%. What was sequenced was peripheral blood. The receptors shown here come from a man at least 80 years old with acute or convalescent COVID-19.

The J gene is TRBJ2-7, the V gene TRBV6-5, with D possibly matching TRBD2 (5 bases). CDR3 length: 13 residues. V gave up 2 bases and J gave up 2 bases, with 7 bases separating them. Germline V CDR1 and CDR2: MNHEY, SVGAGI. The CDR3 sequence: CASSYEGAYEQYF. CDR3 bases: TGTGCCAGCAGTTACGAGGGAGCCTACGAGCAGTACTTC.

The rearrangement links TRBV30 to TRBJ2-5; D is possibly TRBD2 (5 bases). Trimming cost V 2 bases and J 1 base, with 8 bases left between them. Germline V lookup: CDR1 GTSNPN, CDR2 SVGIG (reference sequence). The CDR3 is 13 residues long. In DNA, the CDR3 is TGTGCCTGGAGTCAAGGGAGCCAAGAGACCCAGTACTTC. Amino acid sequence: CAWSQGSQETQYF. The whole variable domain, remainder taken from reference TRBV30 and TRBJ2-5, is SQTIHQWPATLVQPVGSPLSLECTVEGTSNPNLYWYRQAAGRGLQLLFYSVGIGQISSEVPQNLSASRPQDRQFILSSKKLLLSDSGFYLCAWSQGSQETQYFGPGTRLLVL.

The V gene is TRBV18, the J gene TRBJ2-2; TRBD2 matches at 8 bases. Trimming at V came to 2 bases and at J to 3 bases, leaving 5 bases not matched to a gene. The germline gives CDR1 KGHSH, CDR2 LQKENI. The CDR3 runs to 16 residues. Here the CDR3 reads CASSPGASGHTGELFF. DNA of the CDR3: TGTGCCAGCTCACCAGGGGCTAGCGGGCACACCGGGGAGCTGTTTTTT.

The rearrangement joins TRBV4-2 to TRBJ2-5; D is possibly TRBD2 (6 bases). Germline CDR1 is LGHNA and CDR2 is YNFKEQ. Trimming removed 5 bases from V and 4 bases from J, with 17 bases in between. The CDR3 spans 15 residues. The CDR3 region is CASSAYPGVRETQYF. The CDR3 DNA reads as TGTGCCAGCAGCGCCTACCCGGGGGTCCGAGAGACCCAGTACTTC.

This chain connects TRBV10-3 to TRBJ2-1; 8 bases are shared with TRBD1. CDR1 is ENHRY and CDR2 is SYGVKD in the germline V gene. The V and J ends lost 4 bases and 5 bases, in that order; junction bases with no gene match: 1. The CDR3 runs 13 residues. CDR3 nucleotide sequence: TGTGCCATCAGTGTGGACAGGGACAATGAGCAGTTCTTC. Translation gives CAISVDRDNEQFF.

The chain employs TRBV19 and TRBJ1-4; 7 bases agree with TRBD1. CDR3 length equals 14 residues. The germline V gene encodes CDR1 LNHDA and CDR2 SQIVND (reference sequence). The V segment lost 7 bases and the J segment 8 bases; nucleotides outside the gene matches: 10. This chain's CDR3 is CASTPQGPKEKLFF. The DNA of the CDR3 is TGTGCCAGTACCCCACAGGGGCCAAAGGAAAAACTGTTTTTT.

The chain couples TRBV3-1 (or the pseudogene TRBV3-2) to TRBJ2-7; 9 nucleotides agree with TRBD2. Germline V gene sequence: CDR1 LGHDT, CDR2 YNNKEL (reference sequence). The length of the CDR3 is 15 residues. V trimming: 4 bases; J trimming: 3 bases; junction bases outside the gene matches: 7. CDR3 nucleotide sequence: TGTGCCAGCAGCCCGGTAGCGGGAGTAAGCTACGAGCAGTACTTC. It codes for CASSPVAGVSYEQYF.

The table lists this clone with a count of one. V usage is TRBV7-9 and J usage is TRBJ1-4; 7 bases line up with TRBD1. Germline-derived CDR1 and CDR2 are SEHNR and FQNEAQ (reference sequence). Trimming removed 5 bases from V and 4 bases from J; junction bases left unmatched: 10. This CDR3 is 16 amino acids long. The CDR3: CASSRPGQRFNEKLFF. In nucleotides, the CDR3 is TGTGCCAGCAGCCGACCGGGACAGAGATTTAATGAAAAACTGTTTTTT.

The chain is built from TRBV6-6 and TRBJ2-1; D is undetermined. Trimming stripped 0 bases from V and 10 bases from J, with 10 bases between. The CDR3 loop spans 13 amino acids. Germline V gives CDR1 MNHNY, CDR2 SVGAGI (reference sequence). The CDR3 nucleotides read TGTGCCAGCAGTTACTCTTCCGACTTCGAGCAGTTCTTC. Translation: CASSYSSDFEQFF.

The rearrangement links TRBV27 to TRBJ2-4; 8 positions agree with TRBD1. V was pared by 5 bases and J by 8 bases, with 2 bases of the junction left unmatched. CDR3 length: 12 residues. Germline V CDR1 and CDR2: MNHEY, SMNVEV (reference sequence). CDR3 amino acids: CASSQDRDIQYF. The CDR3 nucleotides read TGTGCCAGCAGTCAGGACAGGGACATTCAGTACTTC.

CDR3 DNA: TGTGCCAGCAGCTTGGGTCCCCGGGGGGGTAGCGACGAGCAGTACGTC. Amino acid sequence: CASSLGPRGGSDEQYV. This chain uses TRBV5-6 with TRBJ2-7; TRBD2 aligns across 8 bases. Germline V CDR1 and CDR2: SGHDT, YYEEEE. The CDR3 runs 16 residues. Trimming took 0 bases from V and 5 from J; bases not matched to a gene: 10.

The chain is built from TRBV27 and TRBJ1-6, with TRBD1 identical over 9 bases. This CDR3 contains 15 residues. V was pared by 2 bases and J by 5 bases, with 1 base of the junction left unmatched. In germline, CDR1 is MNHEY, CDR2 SMNVEV (reference sequence). CDR3 region: CASSLGTGNNSPLHF. The CDR3 DNA reads as TGTGCCAGCAGTTTAGGGACAGGGAATAATTCACCCCTCCACTTT.

The rearrangement uses TRBV18 and TRBJ2-3; TRBD2 matches at 12 bases. The CDR3 has 18 amino acids. V lost 4 bases and J lost 4; bases outside the gene matches: 12. Germline V gene lookup returns CDR1 KGHSH and CDR2 LQKENI. CDR3 loop: CASSQIPGLAGSADTQYF. The CDR3 DNA reads as TGTGCCAGCTCACAGATACCCGGACTAGCGGGATCGGCAGATACGCAGTATTTT.